The next 19 T cell receptor beta chains were all read from a single sample in a study of T cell responses to AZD1222 COVID-19 vaccine. This table comes from immunoSEQ multiplex PCR, and its TCRdb copy is limited to in-frame clones, with some not included. Of more than 120,000 clones listed, 70% to 90% are singletons. The material sequenced was peripheral blood, taken 28 days after the second dose of the MenACWY control vaccine. These receptors were obtained from an adult who received the MenACWY meningococcal vaccine as a control.

The gene calls are TRBV20-1 and TRBJ2-1; maybe TRBD2 (5 bases). Germline assignment: CDR1 DFQATT and CDR2 SNEGSKA (reference sequence). The CDR3 sequence is 14 residues long. The ends were cut back, 3 bases at V and 8 bases at J, with 17 bases in the middle. DNA of the CDR3: TGCAGTGCTAGTCCGGCGGGTTCTTCTGATGAGCAGTTCTTC. Its translation: CSASPAGSSDEQFF.

This clone came up once. The J gene is TRBJ2-1, the V gene TRBV25-1, with 8 nucleotides matching TRBD2. Germline CDR1 MGHDK, CDR2 SYGVNS. With 4 bases clipped from V and 2 bases from J, the junction kept 4 bases outside the gene matches. The CDR3 has 15 amino acids. CDR3 residues: CASSGSGAAYNEQFF. The CDR3, as DNA: TGTGCCAGCAGTGGTAGCGGGGCCGCCTACAATGAGCAGTTCTTC.

V usage is TRBV10-3 and J usage is TRBJ1-1; D ambiguous. The length of the CDR3 is 13 residues. Trimming took 7 bases from V and 1 from J, leaving 10 bases between them. CDR1 and CDR2 (germline): ENHRY, SYGVKD. CDR3 loop: CAIIREKNTEAFF. CDR3 in DNA: TGTGCCATCATAAGGGAGAAGAACACTGAAGCTTTCTTT.

The chain joins TRBV7-8 to TRBJ2-7; 9 bases agree with TRBD1. V lost 5 bases to trimming and J lost 4 bases; unmatched junction nucleotides: 6. Germline values: CDR1 SGHVS, CDR2 FQNEAQ. This CDR3 has 14 amino acids. The CDR3 sequence is CASSTGQGRYEQYF. The CDR3 region has the DNA TGTGCCAGCAGCACCGGACAGGGGAGGTACGAGCAGTACTTC.

The chain combines TRBV9 with TRBJ2-5; D is undetermined. CDR3 length equals 17 residues. CDR1 is SGDLS and CDR2 is YYNGEE in the germline V gene. Trimming took off 0 bases at V and 0 bases at J, with 15 bases between the two ends. CDR3 amino acids: CASSVGPSRTYQETQYF. DNA for the CDR3: TGTGCCAGCAGCGTAGGTCCTAGTCGAACCTACCAAGAGACCCAGTACTTC. The variable domain in full, with the rest retrieved from reference TRBV9 and TRBJ2-5, is DSGVTQTPKHLITATGQRVTLRCSPRSGDLSVYWYQQSLDQGLQFLIQYYNGEERAKGNILERFSAQQFPDLHSELNLSSLELGDSALYFCASSVGPSRTYQETQYFGPGTRLLVL.

This chain joins TRBV12-2 and TRBJ1-1. TRBV12-2 is given as a pseudogene. The CDR3 sequence is 15 residues long. Here the CDR3 reads CASRLSFKVKTEAFF. In DNA, the CDR3 is TGTGCAAGTCGCTTGTCTTTTAAGGTGAAGACTGAAGCTTTCTTT.

A single count supports this clone. This chain uses TRBV12-5 with TRBJ1-2; weak D call: TRBD1 (5 bases). From germline, CDR1 is LGHNT and CDR2 FRNRAP. The CDR3 sequence is 13 residues long. Trimming took off 2 bases at V and 7 bases at J, with 11 bases between the two ends. As DNA, the CDR3 is TGTGCTAGTGGTTTGTTCTCAGGGTCTGGCTACACCTTC. The encoded protein is CASGLFSGSGYTF.

The rearrangement links TRBV9 to TRBJ1-2; 8 bases fit TRBD1. V was clipped by 0 bases and J by 7 bases; unmatched bases: 8. The CDR3 contains 15 residues. In germline, CDR1 is SGDLS, CDR2 YYNGEE. Here the CDR3 DNA reads TGTGCCAGCAGCGTAGACGGACAGGGAGCGAGTGGCTACACCTTC. It encodes CASSVDGQGASGYTF.

CDR3 DNA sequence: TGCGCCAGCACCAAGTCGTGGCGAACCTACGAGCAGTACTTC. Translation: CASTKSWRTYEQYF. The V gene is TRBV23-1, the J gene TRBJ2-7; D unresolved. TRBV23-1 qualifies as an ORF whose function is uncertain. The CDR3 loop spans 14 amino acids. V was pared by 7 bases and J by 2 bases, with 15 bases between.

The chain uses TRBV5-1 and TRBJ2-5; no reliable D call. Per the germline V gene, CDR1 is SGHRS and CDR2 is YFSETQ. V lost 5 bases, J lost 4 bases, and 15 bases lay in between. CDR3 length equals 14 residues. CDR3: CASSQPGLRETQYF. DNA of the CDR3: TGCGCCAGCAGTCAACCGGGCCTTCGAGAGACCCAGTACTTC. Variable domain in full (rest from reference TRBV5-1 and TRBJ2-5): KAGVTQTPRYLIKTRGQQVTLSCSPISGHRSVSWYQQTPGQGLQFLFEYFSETQRNKGNFPGRFSGRQFSNSRSEMNVSTLELGDSALYLCASSQPGLRETQYFGPGTRLLVL.

The chain uses TRBV7-2 and TRBJ2-7, with 7 bases lining up with TRBD1. Germline assignment: CDR1 SGHTA and CDR2 FQGNSA. The CDR3 length is 15 residues. The V segment lost 4 bases and the J segment 0 bases; nucleotides outside the gene matches: 6. This CDR3 reads CASSSSRDSSYEQYF. CDR3 bases: TGTGCCAGCAGCTCCTCTCGGGACAGCTCCTACGAGCAGTACTTC.

This chain links TRBV5-1 with TRBJ1-1; a possible D gene is TRBD1 (5 bases). V was shortened by 3 bases and J by 3 bases, with 9 bases between the two germline ends. Looked up from germline, CDR1 is SGHRS and CDR2 is YFSETQ. This CDR3 contains 13 residues. The CDR3 loop reads CASSWGVDTEAFF. Written as DNA, the CDR3 is TGCGCCAGCAGCTGGGGGGTTGACACTGAAGCTTTCTTT.

The gene calls are TRBV7-8 and TRBJ2-1; the match to TRBD1 covers 8 bases. The V and J ends lost 5 bases and 2 bases, in that order; junction bases with no gene match: 11. This CDR3 contains 17 residues. Germline assignment: CDR1 SGHVS and CDR2 FQNEAQ. CDR3 loop: CASSPGSGTGAYNEQFF. The CDR3 coding sequence is TGTGCCAGCAGCCCCGGGTCCGGGACAGGAGCCTACAATGAGCAGTTCTTC.

The chain recombines TRBV6-2 or TRBV6-3 with TRBJ1-1; D is possibly TRBD1 (5 bases). Germline-derived CDR1 and CDR2 are MNHEY and SVGEGT. Deletions cut 0 bases from V and 4 bases from J, with 15 bases between. The CDR3 spans 16 residues. The CDR3 is CASSYSIQPGPTEAFF. CDR3 DNA: TGTGCCAGCAGTTACTCCATCCAGCCAGGGCCCACTGAAGCTTTCTTT.

This chain uses TRBV7-2 with TRBJ1-2, with TRBD1 matching over 9 bases. V was pared by 1 base and J by 9 bases, with 6 bases of the junction left unmatched. The CDR3 contains 14 residues. From germline, CDR1 is SGHTA and CDR2 FQGNSA. The CDR3 DNA follows: TGTGCCAGCAGCTTAGATGGACAGGGGAGCAGCTACACCTTC. It specifies CASSLDGQGSSYTF.

The chain is built from TRBV4-2 and TRBJ1-4; no definite D call. Germline lookup yields CDR1 LGHNA and CDR2 YNFKEQ. CDR3 size: 15 residues. Trimming cost V 4 bases and J 8 bases, with 17 bases left between them. CDR3 amino acids: CASSRSDSGEEKLFF. CDR3 in DNA: TGTGCCAGCAGCCGTAGCGACTCCGGGGAGGAAAAACTGTTTTTT.

The rearrangement links TRBV28 to TRBJ1-2; perhaps TRBD1 as D (6 bases). Trimming took off 3 bases at V and 3 bases at J, with 14 bases between the two ends. Germline loops: CDR1 MDHEN, CDR2 SYDVKM. This CDR3 comprises 15 residues. CDR3: CASSFSRTAYYGYTF. Here the CDR3 DNA reads TGTGCCAGCAGTTTTTCCCGGACAGCTTACTATGGCTACACCTTC.

CDR3 loop: CASSRRNTEAFF. The DNA for the CDR3 is TGTGCCAGCAGTCGGAGGAACACTGAAGCTTTCTTT. The rearrangement joins TRBV11-3 to TRBJ1-1, with D unclear. V was trimmed by 6 bases and J by 1 base, leaving 6 bases between them. The CDR3 has 12 residues. Germline lookup yields CDR1 SGHNT and CDR2 YENEEA.

The chain is built from TRBV7-2 and TRBJ1-2; unclear D gene. In germline, CDR1 is SGHTA, CDR2 FQGNSA. V was trimmed by 2 bases and J by 4 bases, leaving 8 bases between them. This CDR3 is built from 13 residues. In nucleotides, the CDR3 is TGTGCCAGCAGCTTACGACCGCCCTATGGCTACACCTTC. This encodes CASSLRPPYGYTF.